The 32 T cell receptor beta chains below all came from one sample that was sequenced in a study of cytomegalovirus exposure and HLA in healthy donors. 13 Jbeta primers and 60 Vbeta primers were used for the PCR. Libraries were prepared by immunoSEQ multiplex PCR; TCRdb keeps only in-frame clonotypes and omits some of them. In the table there are some 120,000 clones, approximately 78% of which are singletons. The sample was PBMCs. These TCRs come from a woman between 35 and 50 years old in good health and CMV-seronegative.

The V call is TRBV27, the J call TRBJ2-7; possibly TRBD1 for D (5 bases). The CDR3 covers 15 residues. Per the germline V gene, CDR1 is MNHEY and CDR2 is SMNVEV (reference sequence). V dropped 5 bases and J dropped 1 base, with 15 bases sitting between them. CDR3 region: CASSRGQSSSYEQYF. For the CDR3, the DNA is TGTGCCAGCAGTCGAGGACAAAGCAGTTCCTACGAGCAGTACTTC.

This clone appeared a few times. Mismatch with germline at one junction end may stem from a read error. V gene TRBV28 combines with J gene TRBJ2-4; D is possibly TRBD1 (6 bases). The length of the CDR3 is 13 residues. The germline gives CDR1 MDHEN, CDR2 SYDVKM. The CDR3 DNA sequence: TGTGCCAGCAGTTTATTACAGGGTAACAGTCAGTACTTC. Its protein product is CASSLLQGNSQYF. Complete variable domain (other parts from reference TRBV28 and TRBJ2-4): DVKVTQSSRYLVKRTGEKVFLECVQDMDHENMFWYRQDPGLGLRLIYFSYDVKMKEKGDIPEGYSVSREKKERFSLILESASTNQTSMYLCASSLLQGNSQYFGAGTRLSVL.

The V and J genes are TRBV28 and TRBJ2-3; the D gene is possibly TRBD1 (6 bases). CDR1 and CDR2 (germline): MDHEN, SYDVKM. CDR3 size: 15 residues. The V gene lost 6 bases and the J gene lost 4 bases, with 17 bases spanning the gap. CDR3 amino acids: CASSPAGDSSDTQYF. In DNA, the CDR3 is TGTGCCAGCAGCCCTGCAGGGGATAGCTCAGATACGCAGTATTTT. The full variable domain, with the rest looked up from reference TRBV28 and TRBJ2-3, is DVKVTQSSRYLVKRTGEKVFLECVQDMDHENMFWYRQDPGLGLRLIYFSYDVKMKEKGDIPEGYSVSREKKERFSLILESASTNQTSMYLCASSPAGDSSDTQYFGPGTRLTVL.

The chain couples TRBV9 to TRBJ2-1; TRBD2 is a possible D gene (5 bases). CDR3 size: 15 residues. The germline CDR1 and CDR2 sequences are SGDLS and YYNGEE. V was shortened by 2 bases and J by 3 bases, with 12 bases between the two germline ends. CDR3 sequence reads: CASSVGGLGYNEQFF. The CDR3 DNA follows: TGTGCCAGCAGCGTGGGCGGGTTAGGCTACAATGAGCAGTTCTTC.

The rearrangement uses TRBV28 and TRBJ1-3; 8 bases fit TRBD1. The CDR3 has 16 amino acids. The V gene's germline CDR1 is MDHEN and CDR2 SYDVKM. The junction had 6 bases not matched to a gene; V was cut back by 4 bases and J by 1 base. The CDR3 is CASSSQGVSSGNTIYF. CDR3 DNA: TGTGCCAGCAGTTCACAGGGGGTTAGTTCTGGAAACACCATATATTTT.

This clone was observed a few times. The rearrangement joins TRBV5-1 to TRBJ2-7, with TRBD2 identical over 7 bases. Germline V gene data show CDR1 as SGHRS and CDR2 as YFSETQ. V lost 5 bases to trimming and J lost 7 bases; unmatched junction nucleotides: 9. This CDR3 is built from 13 residues. The CDR3 region is CASSSAGVDEQYF. The CDR3 DNA is TGCGCCAGCAGTTCTGCGGGAGTAGATGAGCAGTACTTC.

The V gene is TRBV6-4, the J gene TRBJ2-1, with 7 bases that match TRBD2. The germline V gene has CDR1 MRHNA and CDR2 SNTAGT. CDR3 size: 15 residues. The V segment lost 8 bases and the J segment 7 bases; nucleotides outside the gene matches: 14. The CDR3 here is CASSIEAGIGNEQFF. CDR3 nucleotides: TGTGCCAGCTCTATAGAAGCGGGGATAGGGAATGAGCAGTTCTTC.

The chain carries TRBV28 and TRBJ2-3; maybe TRBD1 (5 bases). V was pared by 6 bases and J by 9 bases, with 10 bases between. Germline assignment: CDR1 MDHEN and CDR2 SYDVKM. This CDR3 is 11 amino acids long. This chain's CDR3 is CASSHRNTQYF. As DNA, the CDR3 is TGTGCCAGCAGCCACAGGAACACGCAGTATTTT.

The chain uses TRBV7-9 and TRBJ1-1, with 12 bases that match TRBD1. The germline CDR1 and CDR2 sequences are SEHNR and FQNEAQ (reference sequence). This CDR3 is 19 amino acids long. V was clipped by 5 bases and J by 6 bases; unmatched bases: 19. In DNA, the CDR3 is TGTGCCAGCAGCCCACCCAGGTTTGGGACAGGGGGCCCCGGCCCTGAAGCTTTCTTT. This translates into CASSPPRFGTGGPGPEAFF.

This rearrangement joins TRBV7-9 to TRBJ1-4; maybe TRBD1 (5 bases). The germline V gene has CDR1 SEHNR and CDR2 FQNEAQ (reference sequence). The CDR3 length is 13 residues. Trimming left V 2 bases short and J 7 bases short, with 8 bases between. Here the CDR3 reads CASSLSGSEKLFF. The CDR3, as DNA: TGTGCCAGCAGCTTATCAGGGTCTGAAAAACTGTTTTTT.

The CDR3 loop reads CASSLRGGVGANVLTF. The CDR3 region has the DNA TGTGCCAGCAGTTTAAGGGGCGGAGTTGGCGCCAACGTCCTGACTTTC. This rearrangement joins TRBV28 to TRBJ2-6, with D possibly being TRBD1 (5 bases). V was trimmed by 2 bases and J by 7 bases, leaving 15 bases between them. CDR3 length equals 16 residues. CDR1 is MDHEN and CDR2 is SYDVKM in the germline V gene.

The gene calls are TRBV7-6 and TRBJ2-2; TRBD1 is a possible D gene (5 bases). This CDR3 comprises 14 residues. V was clipped by 7 bases and J by 6 bases, with 15 bases between them. Germline V gene sequence: CDR1 SGHVS, CDR2 FNYEAQ. This CDR3 is CASTLNKGPGELFF. DNA of the CDR3: TGTGCCAGCACCCTGAATAAGGGGCCCGGGGAGCTGTTTTTT. Supplemented by reference TRBV7-6 and TRBJ2-2, the full variable domain reads GAGVSQSPRYKVTKRGQDVALRCDPISGHVSLYWYRQALGQGPEFLTYFNYEAQQDKSGLPNDRFSAERPEGSISTLTIQRTEQRDSAMYRCASTLNKGPGELFFGEGSRLTVL.

This chain links TRBV12-5 with TRBJ2-3; possible D gene TRBD2, 5 bases. Germline CDR1 reads LGHNT; CDR2 reads FRNRAP. This CDR3 has 18 residues. V lost 7 bases and J lost 5, with 28 bases in between. CDR3 amino acids: CASELVSTGLPYQDTQYF. The CDR3 nucleotides read TGTGCTAGTGAATTAGTTTCCACTGGACTCCCATATCAAGATACGCAGTATTTT.

Concerning this clone itself: One end of the junction is discordant with germline, which a read error may explain. The same CDR3 arises from other DNA sequences in this sample as well. The V and J genes are TRBV5-1 and TRBJ2-5, with D perhaps matching TRBD1 (6 bases). Germline values: CDR1 SGHRS, CDR2 YFSETQ. This CDR3 comprises 14 residues. The CDR3 sequence: CASAPTGLEETQYF. CDR3 nucleotides: TGTGCCAGCGCTCCCACAGGGTTGGAAGAGACCCAGTACTTC.

This clone was found a few times. The V and J genes are TRBV11-2 and TRBJ2-5; 11 bases map to TRBD2. The V segment lost 7 bases and the J segment 4 bases; nucleotides outside the gene matches: 14. Per germline, CDR1 SGHAT and CDR2 FQNNGV. The CDR3 runs to 17 residues. Written as DNA, the CDR3 is TGTGCCAGCACCCCCTCTGCTAGCGGGAGGTCTGGAGAGACCCAGTACTTC. It encodes CASTPSASGRSGETQYF. Combining the CDR3 with reference TRBV11-2 and TRBJ2-5 gives the whole variable domain EAGVAQSPRYKIIEKRQSVAFWCNPISGHATLYWYQQILGQGPKLLIQFQNNGVVDDSQLPKDRFSAERLKGVDSTLKIQPAKLEDSAVYLCASTPSASGRSGETQYFGPGTRLLVL.

In this sample, this clone turned up a few times. CDR3: CASMGTGDSPEAFF. The CDR3 DNA follows: TGTGCCAGCATGGGGACAGGGGATAGTCCTGAAGCTTTCTTT. The rearrangement joins TRBV28 to TRBJ1-1, with 10 nucleotides matching TRBD1. Per germline, CDR1 MDHEN and CDR2 SYDVKM. The CDR3 totals 14 residues. The V segment lost 7 bases and the J segment 6 bases; nucleotides outside the gene matches: 8.

The sample holds a few counts of this clone. Other DNA sequences in this specimen translate into the identical CDR3. This rearrangement joins TRBV11-2 to TRBJ2-7; TRBD2 is a possible D gene (6 bases). The germline V and J ends were trimmed by 1 base and 2 bases, with 9 bases remaining between them. CDR1 is SGHAT, CDR2 FQNNGV, per germline. This CDR3 contains 14 residues. The CDR3 here is CASSLGRVTYEQYF. DNA for the CDR3: TGTGCCAGCAGCTTAGGGAGGGTTACCTACGAGCAGTACTTC.

This clone was observed a handful of times. The chain links TRBV5-4 to TRBJ2-3; 8 bases are a match to TRBD2. The trim removed 3 bases at V and 0 bases at J, leaving 0 bases unmatched. Germline V lookup: CDR1 SGHNT, CDR2 YYREEE (reference sequence). The CDR3 extends over 14 amino acids. The CDR3 loop reads CASSSSGSTDTQYF. In nucleotides, the CDR3 is TGTGCCAGCAGCTCTAGCGGGAGCACAGATACGCAGTATTTT.

The chain carries TRBV11-2 and TRBJ2-7, with D perhaps matching TRBD2 (6 bases). CDR1 is SGHAT and CDR2 is FQNNGV in the germline V gene. V lost 5 bases, J lost 2 bases, and 19 bases lay in between. The CDR3 covers 16 residues. The CDR3 nucleotides are TGTGCCAGCAGCCCACGAGTTAGCGGAGGCCCCTACGAGCAGTACTTC. Translation: CASSPRVSGGPYEQYF.

The chain joins TRBV9 to TRBJ2-1, with D possibly TRBD1 on 6 matching bases. The CDR3 contains 15 residues. Looked up from germline, CDR1 is SGDLS and CDR2 is YYNGEE. The germline V and J ends were trimmed by 3 bases and 5 bases, with 15 bases remaining between them. This chain's CDR3 is CASSATGTMNNEQFF. The CDR3 nucleotides read TGTGCCAGCAGCGCGACCGGGACAATGAACAATGAGCAGTTCTTC.

The table lists this clone with a few counts. The CDR3: CASSSPRKRASYNEQFF. As DNA, the CDR3 is TGTGCCAGCAGCTCCCCCCGTAAGCGGGCTTCCTACAATGAGCAGTTCTTC. V and J are TRBV11-2 and TRBJ2-1, with TRBD2 as a possible D gene (6 bases). Between the trimmed V and J ends, which lost 4 bases and 1 base, there was a span of 17 bases. The CDR3 has 17 residues. CDR1 and CDR2 from the germline V gene are SGHAT and FQNNGV.

The chain carries TRBV19 and TRBJ2-1, with D possibly TRBD2 on 5 matching bases. The germline CDR1 and CDR2 sequences are LNHDA and SQIVND (reference sequence). The V end lost 6 bases, the J end lost 13 bases, and 19 bases lay between the germline ends. The CDR3 length is 13 residues. The CDR3 region has the DNA TGTGCCAGTAGCCTAGAAGAGACTATCACCCAGTTCTTC. This encodes CASSLEETITQFF.

The genes are TRBV28 and TRBJ2-1; TRBD2 matches 13 bases. The junction had 10 bases not matched to a gene; V was cut back by 3 bases and J by 8 bases. Germline V gives CDR1 MDHEN, CDR2 SYDVKM. CDR3 length equals 17 residues. The CDR3 here is CASSFQVTSGRTDEQFF. As DNA, the CDR3 is TGTGCCAGCAGTTTCCAAGTGACTAGCGGGAGGACTGATGAGCAGTTCTTC.

The chain is built from TRBV27 and TRBJ1-4, with D tentatively TRBD1 (6 bases). Germline loops: CDR1 MNHEY, CDR2 SMNVEV (reference sequence). The CDR3 sequence is 14 residues long. The V end lost 8 bases, the J end lost 3 bases, and 13 bases lay between the germline ends. This chain's CDR3 is CASSGGAANEKLFF. CDR3 bases: TGTGCCAGCTCTGGGGGGGCTGCTAATGAAAAACTGTTTTTT.

The rearrangement joins TRBV5-8 to TRBJ2-7, with a tentative D call TRBD2 (5 bases). The CDR3 runs 14 residues. Germline V gene sequence: CDR1 SGHTS, CDR2 YDEGEE. Trimming took 1 base from V and 0 from J, leaving 8 bases between them. CDR3 sequence (DNA): TGTGCCAGCAGCTTGATCGGGGTCTCCTACGAGCAGTACTTC. This translates into CASSLIGVSYEQYF.

The chain has TRBV6-5 and TRBJ1-2; D gene uncertain. The CDR3 totals 14 residues. Per germline, CDR1 MNHEY and CDR2 SVGAGI. V was pared by 2 bases and J by 0 bases, with 7 bases between. The CDR3 DNA follows: TGTGCCAGCAGTTACGGCAGGTCTAACTATGGCTACACCTTC. Amino acids: CASSYGRSNYGYTF.

This clone showed up just once. The V and J genes are TRBV15 and TRBJ2-1; D perhaps matches TRBD1 (5 bases). V lost 5 bases, J lost 5 bases, and 10 bases lay in between. The CDR3 extends over 13 amino acids. From germline, CDR1 is LNHNV and CDR2 YYDKDF (reference sequence). The CDR3: CATSPGIDNEQFF. In nucleotides, the CDR3 is TGTGCCACCAGCCCAGGGATTGACAATGAGCAGTTCTTC.

V is TRBV4-2 and J is TRBJ2-6; TRBD1 matches 9 bases. The CDR3 is made up of 17 amino acids. The J segment lost 4 bases and the V segment lost 1 base, leaving 5 bases of the junction unmatched. The V gene's germline CDR1 is LGHNA and CDR2 YNFKEQ. This CDR3 is CASSQGTGVSGANVLTF. The CDR3 DNA follows: TGTGCCAGCAGCCAAGGGACAGGGGTCTCAGGGGCCAACGTCCTGACTTTC.

This clone showed up just a few times. The V gene is TRBV6-6, the J gene TRBJ2-2, with 9 bases matching TRBD1. The CDR3 consists of 16 residues. V lost 2 bases to trimming and J lost 4 bases; unmatched junction nucleotides: 5. CDR1 is MNHNY, CDR2 SVGAGI, per germline (reference sequence). The CDR3 region is CASSYPGQGSTGELFF. The CDR3 DNA reads as TGTGCCAGCAGTTACCCGGGACAGGGTAGCACCGGGGAGCTGTTTTTT.

The chain combines TRBV10-3 with TRBJ2-2, with 10 nucleotides matching TRBD2. The CDR3 is 19 amino acids. V shed 0 bases and J 6 bases; nucleotides not matched to a gene: 13. Germline V gives CDR1 ENHRY, CDR2 SYGVKD. CDR3 nucleotides: TGTGCCATCAGTGAGTCGCCTTGGCCGCCTAGCGGGAGTGCCGGGGAGCTGTTTTTT. This sequence encodes CAISESPWPPSGSAGELFF.

The chain's CDR3 is CASSLEGLAGDEQYF. CDR3 DNA sequence: TGTGCCAGCAGCTTAGAAGGACTAGCGGGAGACGAGCAGTACTTC. The chain joins TRBV7-6 to TRBJ2-7; 13 bases are a match to TRBD2. CDR3 length: 15 amino acids. The ends lost 1 base at V and 5 bases at J; junction bases unmatched: 2. Germline V gene data show CDR1 as SGHVS and CDR2 as FNYEAQ.

V usage is TRBV27 and J usage is TRBJ1-3; D unclear. Trimming pared 3 bases from V and 4 bases from J, leaving 7 bases between. Germline loops: CDR1 MNHEY, CDR2 SMNVEV (reference sequence). This CDR3 has 13 residues. The CDR3 nucleotides are TGTGCCAGCAGTTTTGGACTGGGAAACACCATATATTTT. Translated, it gives CASSFGLGNTIYF.